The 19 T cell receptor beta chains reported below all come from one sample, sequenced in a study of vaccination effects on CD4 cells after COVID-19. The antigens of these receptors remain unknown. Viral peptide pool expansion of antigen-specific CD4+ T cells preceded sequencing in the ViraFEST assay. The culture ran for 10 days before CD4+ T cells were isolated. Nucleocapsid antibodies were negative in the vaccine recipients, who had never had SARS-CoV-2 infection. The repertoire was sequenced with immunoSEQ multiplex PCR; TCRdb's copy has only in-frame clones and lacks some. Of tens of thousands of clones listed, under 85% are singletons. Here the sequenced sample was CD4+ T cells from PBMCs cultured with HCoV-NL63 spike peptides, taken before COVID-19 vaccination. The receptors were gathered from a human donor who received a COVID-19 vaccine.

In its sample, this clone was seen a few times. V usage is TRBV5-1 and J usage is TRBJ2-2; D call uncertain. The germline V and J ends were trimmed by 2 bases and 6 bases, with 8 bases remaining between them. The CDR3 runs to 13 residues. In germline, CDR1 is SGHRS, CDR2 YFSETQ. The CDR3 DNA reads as TGCGCCAGCAGCTTTAATCCCCCCGGGGAGCTGTTTTTT. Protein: CASSFNPPGELFF.

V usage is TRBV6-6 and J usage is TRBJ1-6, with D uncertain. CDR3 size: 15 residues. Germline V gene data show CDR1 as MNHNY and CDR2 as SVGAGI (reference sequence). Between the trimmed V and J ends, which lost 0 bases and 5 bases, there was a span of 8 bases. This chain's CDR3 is CASSYSRQNNSPLHF. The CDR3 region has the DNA TGTGCCAGCAGTTACTCGAGGCAGAATAATTCACCCCTCCACTTT.

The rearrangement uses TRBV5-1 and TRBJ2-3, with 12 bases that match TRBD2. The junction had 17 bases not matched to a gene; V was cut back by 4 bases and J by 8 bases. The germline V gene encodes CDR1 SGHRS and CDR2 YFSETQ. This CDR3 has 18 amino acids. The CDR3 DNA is TGCGCCAGCAGCGATTGGACTAGCGGGGTCGGCGGGAAGGGTACGCAGTATTTT. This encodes CASSDWTSGVGGKGTQYF.

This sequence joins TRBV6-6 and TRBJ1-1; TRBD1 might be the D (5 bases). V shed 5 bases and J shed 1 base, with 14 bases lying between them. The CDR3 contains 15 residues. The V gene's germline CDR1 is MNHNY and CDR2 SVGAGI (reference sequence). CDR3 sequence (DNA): TGTGCCAGCAGTCTTAAGGGGATGTCGAACACTGAAGCTTTCTTT. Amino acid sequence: CASSLKGMSNTEAFF.

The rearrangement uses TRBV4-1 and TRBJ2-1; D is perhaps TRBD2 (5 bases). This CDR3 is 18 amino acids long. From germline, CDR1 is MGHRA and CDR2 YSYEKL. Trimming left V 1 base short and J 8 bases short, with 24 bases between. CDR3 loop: CASSQVLNGLAQYDEQFF. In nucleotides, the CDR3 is TGCGCCAGCAGCCAAGTCCTAAACGGGCTAGCTCAGTACGATGAGCAGTTCTTC.

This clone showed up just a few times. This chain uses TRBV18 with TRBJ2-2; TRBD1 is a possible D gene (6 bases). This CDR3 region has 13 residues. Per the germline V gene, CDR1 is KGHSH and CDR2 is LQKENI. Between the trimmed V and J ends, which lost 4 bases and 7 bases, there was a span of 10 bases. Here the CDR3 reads CASSLTGIGELFF. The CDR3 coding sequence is TGTGCCAGCTCACTCACAGGGATCGGGGAGCTGTTTTTT.

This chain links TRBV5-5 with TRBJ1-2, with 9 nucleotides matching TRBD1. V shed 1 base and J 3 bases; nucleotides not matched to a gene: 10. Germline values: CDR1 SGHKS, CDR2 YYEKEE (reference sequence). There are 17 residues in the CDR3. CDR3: CASSLLGQGLTYYGYTF. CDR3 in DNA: TGTGCCAGCAGCTTGTTGGGACAGGGCCTAACGTACTATGGCTACACCTTC.

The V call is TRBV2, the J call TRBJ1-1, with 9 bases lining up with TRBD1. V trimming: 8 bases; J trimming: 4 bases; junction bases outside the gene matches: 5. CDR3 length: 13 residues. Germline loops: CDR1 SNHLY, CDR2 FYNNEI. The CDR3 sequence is CASHRGQGTEAFF. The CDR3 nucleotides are TGTGCCAGCCACAGGGGGCAGGGCACTGAAGCTTTCTTT.

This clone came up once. The CDR3 sequence: CASSISPNRGFVSEAFF. The CDR3 DNA sequence: TGTGCCAGTAGTATCAGTCCTAACCGCGGTTTTGTCTCTGAAGCTTTCTTT. V and J are TRBV19 and TRBJ1-1, with D hard to call. V was clipped by 3 bases and J by 6 bases, with 23 bases between them. The CDR3 covers 17 residues. CDR1 and CDR2 (germline): LNHDA, SQIVND (reference sequence).

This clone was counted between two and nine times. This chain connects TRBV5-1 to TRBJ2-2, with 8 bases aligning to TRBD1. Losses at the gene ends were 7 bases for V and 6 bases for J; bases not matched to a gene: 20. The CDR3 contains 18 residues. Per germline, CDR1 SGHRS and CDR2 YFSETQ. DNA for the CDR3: TGCGCCAGCTCACCCGGGGCCTTTGGGCAGGGGGCCGCCGGGGAGCTGTTTTTT. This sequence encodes CASSPGAFGQGAAGELFF.

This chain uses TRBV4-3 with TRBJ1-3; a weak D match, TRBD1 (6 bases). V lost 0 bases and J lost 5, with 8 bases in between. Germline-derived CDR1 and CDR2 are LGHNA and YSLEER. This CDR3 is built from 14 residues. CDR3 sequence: CASSQETGRNTIYF. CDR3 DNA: TGCGCCAGCAGCCAAGAAACAGGGAGAAACACCATATATTTT.

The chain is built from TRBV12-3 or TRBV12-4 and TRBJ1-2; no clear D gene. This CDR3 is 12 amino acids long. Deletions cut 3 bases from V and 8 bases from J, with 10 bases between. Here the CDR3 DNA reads TGTGCCAGCAGTTTCTCATTGTTCGGCTACACCTTC. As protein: CASSFSLFGYTF.

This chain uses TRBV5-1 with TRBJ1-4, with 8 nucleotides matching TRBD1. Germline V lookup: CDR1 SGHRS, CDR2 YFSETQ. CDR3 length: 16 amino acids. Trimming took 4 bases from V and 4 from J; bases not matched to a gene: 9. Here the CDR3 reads CASSQWQTGDNEKLFF. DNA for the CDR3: TGCGCCAGCAGCCAATGGCAGACAGGGGATAATGAAAAACTGTTTTTT.

The CDR3 loop reads CASSLSAGGEETQYF. The CDR3, as DNA: TGTGCCAGCAGCTTATCAGCGGGGGGGGAAGAGACCCAGTACTTC. The chain employs TRBV7-9 and TRBJ2-5; the match to TRBD2 covers 10 bases. Per the germline V gene, CDR1 is SEHNR and CDR2 is FQNEAQ (reference sequence). The CDR3 is 15 amino acids. V lost 2 bases to trimming and J lost 3 bases; unmatched junction nucleotides: 3.

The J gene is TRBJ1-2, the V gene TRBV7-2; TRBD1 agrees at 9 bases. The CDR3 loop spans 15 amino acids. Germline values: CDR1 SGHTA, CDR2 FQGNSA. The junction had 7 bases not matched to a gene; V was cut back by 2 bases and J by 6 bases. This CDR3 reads CASSLLTGTGNGYTF. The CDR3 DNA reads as TGTGCCAGCAGCTTATTGACGGGGACAGGGAATGGCTACACCTTC.

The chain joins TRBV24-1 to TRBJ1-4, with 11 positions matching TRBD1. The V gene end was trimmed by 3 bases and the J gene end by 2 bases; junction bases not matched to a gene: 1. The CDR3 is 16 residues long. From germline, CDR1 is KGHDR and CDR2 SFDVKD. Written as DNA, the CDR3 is TGTGCCACCAGTGATGGGGACAGGGGGACTAATGAAAAACTGTTTTTT. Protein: CATSDGDRGTNEKLFF.

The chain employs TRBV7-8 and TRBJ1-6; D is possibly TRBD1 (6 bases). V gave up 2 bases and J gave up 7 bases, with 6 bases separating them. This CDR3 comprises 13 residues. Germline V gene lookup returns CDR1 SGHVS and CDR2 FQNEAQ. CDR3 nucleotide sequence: TGTGCCAGCAGCTTAACAGGGAATTCACCCCTCCACTTT. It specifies CASSLTGNSPLHF.

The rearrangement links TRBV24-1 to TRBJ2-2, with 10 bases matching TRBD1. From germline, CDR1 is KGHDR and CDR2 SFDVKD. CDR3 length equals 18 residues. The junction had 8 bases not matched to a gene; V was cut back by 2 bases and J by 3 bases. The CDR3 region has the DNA TGTGCCACCAGTGATTCCATTGACAGGGGGCGAGACACCGGGGAGCTGTTTTTT. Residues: CATSDSIDRGRDTGELFF.

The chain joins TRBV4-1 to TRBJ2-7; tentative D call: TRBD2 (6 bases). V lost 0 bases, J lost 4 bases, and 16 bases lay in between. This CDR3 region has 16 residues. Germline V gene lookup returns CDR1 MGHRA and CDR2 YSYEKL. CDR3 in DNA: TGCGCCAGCAGCCAAGAAGCGGGTCCGCGTGGTTACGAGCAGTACGTC. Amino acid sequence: CASSQEAGPRGYEQYV.